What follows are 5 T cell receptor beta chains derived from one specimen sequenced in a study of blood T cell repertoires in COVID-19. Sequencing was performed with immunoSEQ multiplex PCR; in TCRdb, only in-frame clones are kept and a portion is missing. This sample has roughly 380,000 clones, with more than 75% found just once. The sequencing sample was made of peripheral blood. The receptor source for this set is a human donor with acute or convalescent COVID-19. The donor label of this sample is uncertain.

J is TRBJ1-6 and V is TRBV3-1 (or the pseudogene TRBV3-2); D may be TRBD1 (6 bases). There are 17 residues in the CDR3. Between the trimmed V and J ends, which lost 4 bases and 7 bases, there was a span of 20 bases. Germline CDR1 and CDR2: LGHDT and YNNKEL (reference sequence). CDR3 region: CASSPYGGGYRNSPLHF. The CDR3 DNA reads TGTGCCAGCAGCCCTTATGGGGGGGGCTATCGGAATTCACCCCTCCACTTT.

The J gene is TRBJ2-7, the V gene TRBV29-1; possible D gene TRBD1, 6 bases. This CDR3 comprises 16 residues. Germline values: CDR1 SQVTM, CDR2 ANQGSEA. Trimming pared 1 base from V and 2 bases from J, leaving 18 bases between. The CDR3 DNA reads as TGCAGCGTTGAAGGACCGACAGGTGACCCAACCTACGAGCAGTACTTC. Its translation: CSVEGPTGDPTYEQYF.

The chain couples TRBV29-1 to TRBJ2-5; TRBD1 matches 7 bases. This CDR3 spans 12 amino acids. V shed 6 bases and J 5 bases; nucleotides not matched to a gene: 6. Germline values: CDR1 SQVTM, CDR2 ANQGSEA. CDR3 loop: CSVRQGLETQYF. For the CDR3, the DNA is TGCAGCGTAAGACAGGGATTGGAGACCCAGTACTTC. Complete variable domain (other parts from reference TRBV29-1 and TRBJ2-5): SAVISQKPSRDICQRGTSLTIQCQVDSQVTMMFWYRQQPGQSLTLIATANQGSEATYESGFVIDKFPISRPNLTFSTLTVSNMSPEDSSIYLCSVRQGLETQYFGPGTRLLVL.

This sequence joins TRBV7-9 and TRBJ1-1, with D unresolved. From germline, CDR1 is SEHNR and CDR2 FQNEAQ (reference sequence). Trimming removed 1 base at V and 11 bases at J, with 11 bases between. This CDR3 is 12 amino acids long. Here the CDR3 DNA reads TGTGCCAGCAGCTTAGAGGCAGGAGGGGCTTTCTTT. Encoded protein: CASSLEAGGAFF.

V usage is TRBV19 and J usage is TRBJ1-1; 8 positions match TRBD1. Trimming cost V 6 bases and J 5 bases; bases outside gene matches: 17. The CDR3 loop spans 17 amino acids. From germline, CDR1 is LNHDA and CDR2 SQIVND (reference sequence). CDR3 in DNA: TGTGCCAGTAGACCATGGACAGGGAGAGAAAGGTCGACTGAAGCTTTCTTT. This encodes CASRPWTGRERSTEAFF.